This T cell receptor (beta chain) was profiled in a study of cytomegalovirus exposure and HLA in healthy donors. Study-wide results and limits: The listing of 150 or so TCR beta chains classed them as cytomegalovirus-associated. At a 0.05 false discovery rate, a later analysis found approximately 17,000 TCR beta sequences to be associated with HLA alleles.

Germline CDR1 is SGHTA and CDR2 is FQGNSA. The length of the CDR3 is 15 residues. Between the trimmed V and J ends, which lost 4 bases and 4 bases, there was a span of 14 bases. The PCR contained 60 Vbeta and 13 Jbeta primers. Data came from immunoSEQ multiplex PCR; TCRdb stores just in-frame clones and leaves some out. The sample has roughly 140,000 clones, over 60% seen once. To note about this clone: Its antigen is currently unknown.

This rearrangement joins TRBV7-2 to TRBJ2-1, with D perhaps matching TRBD1 (5 bases). The receptor comes from a woman aged 25 to 39 in good health and CMV-seropositive. Sequencing used PBMCs. The CDR3: CASSYQVGDYNEQFF. DNA for the CDR3: TGTGCCAGCAGCTACCAGGTAGGGGATTACAATGAGCAGTTCTTC.